The T cell receptor (beta chain) described here comes from a study of blood T cell repertoires in COVID-19. The wider study: Researchers got acute and convalescent COVID-19 samples from the United States, Italy and Spain. PBMCs, B-cell-depleted T cells, or T cells were the source of the cDNA or gDNA that made up the material.

Patients from Seattle were sampled longitudinally, starting during active infection. Original processing methods: Cell counts per sample came from amplifying reference gene primers. Clones were sequenced by immunoSEQ multiplex PCR, and TCRdb holds only the in-frame ones, with some missing. The V and J calls and clone size are taken from that table; D and trimming were inferred from the DNA. The data contain 300,000 to 450,000 clones, around nine tenths of them singletons. The germline CDR1 and CDR2 sequences are SGHDN and FVKESK. Trimming removed 4 bases from V and 10 bases from J, with 7 bases in between. The CDR3 covers 11 residues.

This clonotype was obtained from a woman aged 60-75 years with COVID-19, enrolled during active disease. The sequencing input was peripheral blood. V and J are TRBV14 and TRBJ2-2; unclear D gene. The CDR3 DNA sequence: TGTGCCAGCAGCCCCTATGAGGAGCTGTTTTTT. Its protein is CASSPYEELFF.